Reported below is one TCR beta chain. This entry is derived from a study of blood T cells in healthy people across ages. CDR1 and CDR2 (germline): PRHDT, FYEKMQ (reference sequence). The CDR3 extends over 15 amino acids. Trimming removed 0 bases from V and 4 bases from J, with 12 bases in between. The use of a sample-barcoded 5' primer and a J-beta primer mix characterized a second PCR of roughly 7 to 11 cycles. MiXCR, applied by TCRdb to the 5' RACE reads, yields one record per CDR3 protein. The table lists approximately 800,000 distinct CDR3 sequences, 25% of them singletons. This same sample was also taken into another study, of T cells of mothers and their children. That source reports: A few healthy Caucasian mothers served as donors, and their six children did as well.

This receptor was taken from a boy between 10 and 17 years old in good health. The specimen was blood. The rearrangement uses TRBV13 and TRBJ1-1; D gene uncertain. The CDR3 DNA follows: TGTGCCAGCAGCTTAGGCTCGGGTTTGCCCACTGAAGCTTTCTTT. Protein product: CASSLGSGLPTEAFF.